These 28 T cell receptor beta chains originate from one sample sequenced in a study of blood T cells in healthy people across ages. Through a sample-barcoded 5' primer and a J-beta primer mix, a second PCR was run for 7 to 11 cycles. TCRdb reprocessed the 5' RACE reads with MiXCR, giving one entry per CDR3 protein. The data show over a million distinct CDR3 sequences, under 30% seen once. These data also featured in a second study, about T cells of mothers and their children.

The sequencing input was blood. The receptors were gathered from a girl aged 2 to 10 in good health.

The chain is built from TRBV20-1 and TRBJ2-7; 12 nucleotides match TRBD2. This CDR3 has 14 residues. The germline V gene has CDR1 DFQATT and CDR2 SNEGSKA (reference sequence). V was clipped by 6 bases and J by 3 bases; unmatched bases: 6. CDR3 in DNA: TGCAGTGCCCTTAGGACTAGCGGGGACTACGAGCAGTACTTC. Translation gives CSALRTSGDYEQYF.

This clonotype was seen at least ten times. V gene TRBV13 combines with J gene TRBJ1-1; possible D gene TRBD1, 5 bases. The CDR3 length is 13 residues. V was pared by 6 bases and J by 0 bases, with 8 bases between. Germline loops: CDR1 PRHDT, CDR2 FYEKMQ (reference sequence). The CDR3 loop reads CASRTGVNTEAFF. CDR3 nucleotide sequence: TGTGCCAGCAGAACAGGTGTGAACACTGAAGCTTTCTTT.

The chain carries TRBV6-5 and TRBJ2-7, with TRBD2 matching over 11 bases. This CDR3 spans 14 amino acids. V shed 6 bases and J 4 bases; nucleotides not matched to a gene: 5. Germline V CDR1 and CDR2: MNHEY, SVGAGI. CDR3 sequence: CASRRLAGNYEQYF. In DNA form, the CDR3 reads TGTGCCAGCAGGAGACTAGCGGGGAATTACGAGCAGTACTTC.

The rearrangement uses TRBV20-1 and TRBJ2-7; 9 bases match TRBD2. Germline V gene sequence: CDR1 DFQATT, CDR2 SNEGSKA (reference sequence). The CDR3 contains 16 residues. J lost 3 bases, V lost 5 bases, and 14 bases had no gene match. This chain's CDR3 is CSARDSGSSPDYEQYF. The CDR3 coding sequence is TGCAGTGCTCGGGATAGCGGGAGTAGCCCTGACTACGAGCAGTACTTC.

The chain couples TRBV2 to TRBJ2-5, with 8 bases aligning to TRBD2. Germline CDR1 and CDR2: SNHLY and FYNNEI. V was clipped by 3 bases and J by 0 bases; unmatched bases: 6. This CDR3 has 16 residues. CDR3 DNA sequence: TGTGCCAGCAGTGAGGATACTAGCGGCTACCAAGAGACCCAGTACTTC. It yields the protein CASSEDTSGYQETQYF.

The chain has TRBV12-3 or TRBV12-4 and TRBJ2-5; D uncertain. CDR3 size: 15 residues. V lost 5 bases and J lost 4, with 17 bases in between. CDR3 sequence: CASSKGSESGETQYF. Written as DNA, the CDR3 is TGTGCCAGCAGTAAGGGCAGCGAAAGTGGAGAGACCCAGTACTTC.

The rearrangement joins TRBV27 to TRBJ2-1, with D unresolved. Germline loops: CDR1 MNHEY, CDR2 SMNVEV (reference sequence). This CDR3 has 14 amino acids. The V end was cut by 8 bases, the J end by 0 bases, with 11 bases between. This CDR3 reads CASCCGPSYNEQFF. Written as DNA, the CDR3 is TGTGCCAGCTGCTGCGGACCCTCCTACAATGAGCAGTTCTTC.

The sample holds a few counts of this clonotype. V and J are TRBV19 and TRBJ1-4, with D hard to call. V lost 7 bases and J 3 bases, leaving 18 bases between the germline ends. This CDR3 is 16 amino acids long. The germline V gene encodes CDR1 LNHDA and CDR2 SQIVND (reference sequence). CDR3 sequence: CASTRRDALSNEKLFF. The CDR3 region has the DNA TGTGCCAGTACGAGACGCGATGCCCTCTCTAATGAAAAACTGTTTTTT.

The table lists this clonotype with a few counts. The chain employs TRBV7-8 and TRBJ1-1; possible D gene TRBD1, 6 bases. V lost 4 bases to trimming and J lost 4 bases, with 10 bases between them. The CDR3 consists of 13 residues. Germline V CDR1 and CDR2: SGHVS, FQNEAQ. CDR3: CASSSPGATEAFF. DNA of the CDR3: TGTGCCAGCAGCTCCCCAGGGGCCACTGAAGCTTTCTTT.

CDR3 amino acids: CSVEGGEGHEETQYF. DNA for the CDR3: TGCAGCGTTGAGGGAGGGGAAGGGCACGAAGAGACCCAGTACTTC. The chain links TRBV29-1 to TRBJ2-5; 7 bases are a match to TRBD2. The CDR3 covers 15 residues. V trimming: 3 bases; J trimming: 3 bases; junction bases outside the gene matches: 10. Germline CDR1 reads SQVTM; CDR2 reads ANQGSEA.

The chain uses TRBV11-2 and TRBJ1-2, with 9 bases fitting TRBD1. CDR3 length: 15 residues. The junction had 10 bases not matched to a gene; V was cut back by 4 bases and J by 7 bases. Germline V gene data show CDR1 as SGHAT and CDR2 as FQNNGV. CDR3 in amino acids: CASSSLSGTGSGYTF. The CDR3 DNA follows: TGTGCCAGCAGCTCTTTATCCGGGACAGGGAGTGGCTACACCTTC. The variable domain in full, with the rest retrieved from reference TRBV11-2 and TRBJ1-2, is EAGVAQSPRYKIIEKRQSVAFWCNPISGHATLYWYQQILGQGPKLLIQFQNNGVVDDSQLPKDRFSAERLKGVDSTLKIQPAKLEDSAVYLCASSSLSGTGSGYTFGSGTRLTVV.

This clonotype was seen a handful of times. The V call is TRBV24-1, the J call TRBJ2-7, with 7 bases identical to TRBD2. Near its end, the DNA agrees better with TRBJ2-1, so the J call may be wrong. This CDR3 has 14 amino acids. CDR1 KGHDR and CDR2 SFDVKD come from the germline V gene. CDR3 sequence: CATSGLAVNNEQFF. CDR3 nucleotides: TGTGCCACCAGTGGGCTAGCGGTTAACAATGAGCAGTTCTTC.

V gene TRBV4-3 combines with J gene TRBJ2-7; TRBD1 might be the D (6 bases). Trimming cost V 4 bases and J 2 bases, with 15 bases left between them. Germline V lookup: CDR1 LGHNA, CDR2 YSLEER. This CDR3 has 15 amino acids. The CDR3: CASSPDHRDAYEQYF. DNA of the CDR3: TGCGCCAGCAGCCCGGATCACAGGGACGCCTACGAGCAGTACTTC.

The rearrangement links TRBV29-1 to TRBJ1-1; D call uncertain. Germline lookup yields CDR1 SQVTM and CDR2 ANQGSEA. This CDR3 is 13 amino acids long. The germline V and J ends were trimmed by 2 bases and 2 bases, with 9 bases remaining between them. This chain's CDR3 is CSVELGSNTEAFF. Here the CDR3 DNA reads TGCAGCGTTGAACTAGGTTCAAACACTGAAGCTTTCTTT.

This clonotype was observed a handful of times. J is TRBJ2-5 and V is TRBV4-2; maybe TRBD1 (6 bases). The germline V gene encodes CDR1 LGHNA and CDR2 YNFKEQ. The V end was cut by 3 bases, the J end by 1 base, with 12 bases between. This CDR3 has 15 amino acids. The CDR3 sequence: CASSQDGQSQETQYF. The CDR3 nucleotides are TGTGCCAGCAGCCAGGATGGACAGAGCCAAGAGACCCAGTACTTC.

This rearrangement joins TRBV5-1 to TRBJ2-1; tentative D call: TRBD1 (6 bases). This CDR3 region has 14 residues. In germline, CDR1 is SGHRS, CDR2 YFSETQ. V gave up 9 bases and J gave up 8 bases, with 21 bases separating them. The CDR3 sequence is CATNGGDGVDEQFF. The CDR3 DNA reads TGCGCCACTAATGGGGGCGACGGGGTCGATGAGCAGTTCTTC.

The V gene is TRBV20-1, the J gene TRBJ2-5, with D possibly being TRBD2 (5 bases). Germline V gene lookup returns CDR1 DFQATT and CDR2 SNEGSKA (reference sequence). V was cut by 6 bases and J by 7 bases, with 18 bases left in between. The CDR3 is 13 residues long. DNA of the CDR3: TGCAGTGCCCGTCAACGGGGTCTGGTGACCCAGTACTTC. Residues: CSARQRGLVTQYF.

This clonotype was recorded a few times. The chain couples TRBV4-3 to TRBJ2-5; 7 nucleotides line up with TRBD2. The CDR3 spans 16 residues. V was pared by 1 base and J by 4 bases, with 9 bases of the junction left unmatched. The germline CDR1 and CDR2 sequences are LGHNA and YSLEER. This CDR3 reads CASSQAIAGEGETQYF. CDR3 DNA: TGCGCCAGCAGCCAAGCGATCGCGGGGGAAGGAGAGACCCAGTACTTC.

This clonotype was picked up a small number of times. The CDR3 protein is CSVEDLKAGLAVQETQYF. CDR3 DNA: TGCAGCGTTGAAGATCTGAAAGCGGGACTAGCGGTTCAAGAGACCCAGTACTTC. The rearrangement links TRBV29-1 to TRBJ2-5, with 11 nucleotides matching TRBD2. CDR3 length: 18 residues. After removal of 0 bases from V and 2 bases from J, the junction contained 11 bases not matched to a gene. Germline V gene data show CDR1 as SQVTM and CDR2 as ANQGSEA.

The chain combines TRBV7-9 with TRBJ1-1; tentatively, D is TRBD1 (6 bases). Trimming stripped 5 bases from V and 5 bases from J, with 24 bases between. The CDR3 sequence is 17 residues long. Germline CDR1 is SEHNR and CDR2 is FQNEAQ (reference sequence). The CDR3 loop reads CASSPLARGATITEAFF. CDR3 sequence (DNA): TGTGCCAGCAGCCCCCTGGCACGGGGGGCGACGATAACTGAAGCTTTCTTT.

The chain combines TRBV7-9 with TRBJ1-1, with D hard to call. Trimming left V 2 bases short and J 8 bases short, with 9 bases between. The V gene's germline CDR1 is SEHNR and CDR2 FQNEAQ (reference sequence). CDR3 length: 12 residues. The CDR3 DNA reads TGTGCCAGCAGCTTACCATCGAAGGAAGCTTTCTTT. Translation gives CASSLPSKEAFF.

The J gene is TRBJ2-3, the V gene TRBV28; D gene unclear. The CDR3 is made up of 14 amino acids. V lost 4 bases, J lost 3 bases, and 11 bases lay in between. Germline CDR1 and CDR2: MDHEN and SYDVKM. The CDR3 sequence: CASSYQARTDTQYF. CDR3 nucleotides: TGTGCCAGCAGTTACCAAGCCCGGACAGATACGCAGTATTTT.

This clonotype was observed a handful of times. V and J are TRBV28 and TRBJ2-1; maybe TRBD1 (5 bases). Trimming cost V 5 bases and J 0 bases, with 20 bases left between them. CDR1 and CDR2 from the germline V gene are MDHEN and SYDVKM. The CDR3 runs 18 residues. DNA for the CDR3: TGTGCCAGCAGTCAAAACTGGGCAGGGTCTTTCTCCTACAATGAGCAGTTCTTC. Protein sequence: CASSQNWAGSFSYNEQFF.

This clonotype was observed a few times. This sequence joins TRBV7-9 and TRBJ2-1, with 9 bases matching TRBD2. V lost 5 bases to trimming and J lost 1 base; unmatched junction nucleotides: 6. Germline V gene data show CDR1 as SEHNR and CDR2 as FQNEAQ (reference sequence). The CDR3 extends over 16 amino acids. The CDR3 region is CASSPRLAESYNEQFF. Written as DNA, the CDR3 is TGTGCCAGCAGCCCTCGACTAGCGGAATCCTACAATGAGCAGTTCTTC.

The genes are TRBV12-3 or TRBV12-4 and TRBJ2-1, with 7 bases identical to TRBD1. The CDR3 is 15 residues long. J was trimmed by 4 bases and V by 7 bases; bases with no gene match: 10. The CDR3 DNA sequence: TGTGCCAGCATTCCCGACAGGGTTGCGTACAATGAGCAGTTCTTC. Translated: CASIPDRVAYNEQFF.

There are a few counts of this clonotype. The chain employs TRBV4-1 and TRBJ2-1; no reliable D call. Trimming pared 3 bases from V and 10 bases from J, leaving 13 bases between. Germline CDR1 MGHRA, CDR2 YSYEKL. The CDR3 extends over 13 amino acids. CDR3 loop: CASSQQVLEEQFF. DNA for the CDR3: TGCGCCAGCAGCCAGCAGGTCCTAGAGGAGCAGTTCTTC.

The chain uses TRBV9 and TRBJ1-2; D ambiguous. Per the germline V gene, CDR1 is SGDLS and CDR2 is YYNGEE. The CDR3 runs 17 residues. V was cut by 0 bases and J by 1 base, with 16 bases left in between. The CDR3 DNA reads TGTGCCAGCAGCGTAGGGGAGGATTGGGATTTTAACTATGGCTACACCTTC. This codes for CASSVGEDWDFNYGYTF.

The DNA of the CDR3 is TGTGCCAGCAGCTCGACGGAGATAGAGGGAGAGACCCAGTACTTC. Its translation is CASSSTEIEGETQYF. The chain links TRBV5-6 to TRBJ2-5, with D tentatively TRBD2 (5 bases). CDR3 length equals 15 residues. From germline, CDR1 is SGHDT and CDR2 YYEEEE. The ends were cut back, 3 bases at V and 4 bases at J, with 16 bases in the middle.